Many counts were recorded for the clone carrying this TCR beta chain. Looked up from germline, CDR1 is SEHNR and CDR2 is FQNEAQ (reference sequence). J was trimmed by 0 bases and V by 5 bases; bases with no gene match: 1. CDR3 length equals 13 residues. Template switching added a universal primer site; cDNA carried unique molecular identifiers. From the 5' RACE reads, TCRdb called clonotypes with MiXCR, one entry per CDR3 protein. The sample records fewer than 500,000 distinct CDR3 sequences, 20% to 30% being singletons. This specimen belongs to a study of identical twins. These data were also filed under a second study, of T cells expressing NK-cell markers. That report adds: Sorted CD3+CD56+NKG2C+, CD3+CD56+NKG2C- and CD3+CD56-NKG2C+ T cells supplied TCR beta repertoires. In the group of eight sequenced donors, seven were HCMV-seropositive and one was seronegative. Several experiments confined sorting to alpha-beta TCR T cells with an anti-gamma-delta TCR antibody.

Sequencing was carried out using CD4+ T cells sorted from blood. This chain connects TRBV7-9 to TRBJ2-7, with 7 bases lining up with TRBD1. The sequence was collected from a woman between 18 and 30 years old in good health. The DNA of the CDR3 is TGTGCCAGCAGCCGGGACAGCTCCTACGAGCAGTACTTC. It translates to CASSRDSSYEQYF.